In its sample, the clone carrying this T cell receptor (beta chain) was seen a few times. This CDR3 is built from 13 residues. Trimming stripped 5 bases from V and 6 bases from J, with 11 bases between. CDR1 SGHKS and CDR2 YYEKEE come from the germline V gene (reference sequence). The record originates from a study of T-cell memory formation after mild COVID-19. TCRdb itself ran the 5' RACE reads through MiXCR, one entry per CDR3 protein. The sample includes tens of thousands of distinct CDR3 sequences, around a quarter seen only once; the top ten take roughly two fifths. The chain links TRBV5-5 to TRBJ2-2; D is perhaps TRBD2 (5 bases). Input material: PBMCs or a T cell subset sorted from them (not recorded which). The sequence was collected from a man younger than 35 who had mild COVID-19 (a few samples of this study predate the infection). Cell type and time point are not known. CDR3 in amino acids: CASRPTRAGELFF. The CDR3 DNA reads as TGTGCCAGCAGACCTACGCGGGCCGGGGAGCTGTTTTTT.